This T cell receptor beta chain comes out of a study of blood T cell repertoires in COVID-19. Study-wide background: Acute-phase and convalescent COVID-19 samples originated in the United States, Italy and Spain.

TCRdb's table, derived via immunoSEQ multiplex PCR, lists solely in-frame clones and lacks some. Counted here are around 450,000 clones, around 90% occurring once; the ten biggest clones make up 0.6% to 0.7%. The CDR3 is 15 amino acids. Between the trimmed V and J ends, which lost 0 bases and 7 bases, there was a span of 11 bases. Germline CDR1 reads SGHRS; CDR2 reads YFSETQ. Cohort 3 donors were reported recovered after two negative PCRs, clearance, or symptom resolution. The sequence was collected from a man between 18 and 29 years old who had recovered from COVID-19. Sequencing input: PBMCs or T cells enriched from blood (not recorded which). The chain combines TRBV5-1 with TRBJ1-6; D remains ambiguous. The chain's CDR3 is CASSLGGVGNSPLHF. DNA of the CDR3: TGCGCCAGCAGCTTGGGCGGGGTAGGCAATTCACCCCTCCACTTT.